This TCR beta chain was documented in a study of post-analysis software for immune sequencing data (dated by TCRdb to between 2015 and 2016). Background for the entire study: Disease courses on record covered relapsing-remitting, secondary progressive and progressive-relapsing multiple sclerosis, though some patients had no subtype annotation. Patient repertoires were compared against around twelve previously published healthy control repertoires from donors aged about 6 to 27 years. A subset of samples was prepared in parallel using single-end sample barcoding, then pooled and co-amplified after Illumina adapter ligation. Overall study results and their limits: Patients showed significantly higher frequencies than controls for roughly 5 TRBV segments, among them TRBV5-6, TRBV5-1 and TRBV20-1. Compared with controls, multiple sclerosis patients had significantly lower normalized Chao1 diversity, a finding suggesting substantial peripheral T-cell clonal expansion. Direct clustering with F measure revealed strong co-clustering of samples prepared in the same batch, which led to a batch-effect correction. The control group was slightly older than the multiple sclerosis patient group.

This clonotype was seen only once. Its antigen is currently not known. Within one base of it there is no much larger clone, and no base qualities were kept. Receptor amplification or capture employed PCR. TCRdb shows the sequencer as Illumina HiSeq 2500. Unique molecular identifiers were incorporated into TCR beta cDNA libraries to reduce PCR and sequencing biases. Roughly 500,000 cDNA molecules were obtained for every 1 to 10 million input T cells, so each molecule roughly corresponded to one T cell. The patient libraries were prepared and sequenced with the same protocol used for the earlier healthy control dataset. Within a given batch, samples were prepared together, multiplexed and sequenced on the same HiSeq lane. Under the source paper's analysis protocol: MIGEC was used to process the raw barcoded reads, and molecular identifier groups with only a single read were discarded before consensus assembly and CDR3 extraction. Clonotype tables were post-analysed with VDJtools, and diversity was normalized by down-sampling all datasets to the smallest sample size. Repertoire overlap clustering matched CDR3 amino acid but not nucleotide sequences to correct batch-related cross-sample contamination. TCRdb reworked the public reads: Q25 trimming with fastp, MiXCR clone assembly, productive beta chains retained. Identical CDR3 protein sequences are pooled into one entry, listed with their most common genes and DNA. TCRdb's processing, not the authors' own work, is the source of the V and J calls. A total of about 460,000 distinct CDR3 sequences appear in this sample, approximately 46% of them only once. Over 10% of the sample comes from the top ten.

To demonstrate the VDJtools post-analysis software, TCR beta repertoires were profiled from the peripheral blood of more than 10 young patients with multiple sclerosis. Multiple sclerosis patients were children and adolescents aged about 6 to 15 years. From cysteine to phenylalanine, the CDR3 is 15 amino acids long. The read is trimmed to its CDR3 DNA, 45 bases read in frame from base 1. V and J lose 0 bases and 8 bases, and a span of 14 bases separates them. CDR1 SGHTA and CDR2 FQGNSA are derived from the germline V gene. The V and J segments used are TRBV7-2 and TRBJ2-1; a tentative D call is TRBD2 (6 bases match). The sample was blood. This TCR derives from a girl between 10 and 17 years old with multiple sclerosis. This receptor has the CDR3 CASSLAGTPYDEQFF. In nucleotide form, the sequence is TGTGCCAGCAGCTTAGCTGGGACTCCATACGATGAGCAGTTCTTC.